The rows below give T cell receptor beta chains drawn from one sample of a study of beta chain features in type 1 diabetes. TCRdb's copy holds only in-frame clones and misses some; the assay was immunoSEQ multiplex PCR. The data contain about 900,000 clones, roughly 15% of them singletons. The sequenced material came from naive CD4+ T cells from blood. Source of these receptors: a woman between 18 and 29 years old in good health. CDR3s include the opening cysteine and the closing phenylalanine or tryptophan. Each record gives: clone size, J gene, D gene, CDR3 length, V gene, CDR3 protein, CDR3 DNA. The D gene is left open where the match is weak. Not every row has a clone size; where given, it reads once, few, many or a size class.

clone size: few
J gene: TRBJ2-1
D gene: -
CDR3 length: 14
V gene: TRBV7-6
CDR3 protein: CASSFPYRGSEQFF
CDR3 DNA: TGTGCCAGCAGCTTTCCCTATAGAGGGAGTGAGCAGTTCTTC

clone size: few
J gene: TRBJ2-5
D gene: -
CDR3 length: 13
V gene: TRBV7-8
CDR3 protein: CASSLHRPETQYF
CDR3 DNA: TGTGCCAGCAGCCTACACCGACCGGAGACCCAGTACTTC

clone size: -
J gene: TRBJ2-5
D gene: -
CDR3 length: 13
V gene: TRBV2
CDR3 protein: CASSLQYQETQYF
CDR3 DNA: TGTGCCAGCAGTTTACAGTACCAAGAGACCCAGTACTTC

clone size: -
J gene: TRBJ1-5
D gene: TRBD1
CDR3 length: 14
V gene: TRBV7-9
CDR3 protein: CASSEGDRAQPQHF
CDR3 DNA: TGTGCCAGCAGCGAAGGGGACAGGGCTCAGCCCCAGCATTTT

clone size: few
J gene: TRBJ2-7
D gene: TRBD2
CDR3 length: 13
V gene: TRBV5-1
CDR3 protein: CASSLGLAGEQYF
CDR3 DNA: TGCGCCAGCAGCTTGGGACTAGCCGGCGAGCAGTACTTC

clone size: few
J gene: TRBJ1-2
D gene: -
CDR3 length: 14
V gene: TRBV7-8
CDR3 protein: CASSLGSNSLGYTF
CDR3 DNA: TGTGCCAGCAGCTTAGGGTCGAACAGCTTGGGCTACACCTTC

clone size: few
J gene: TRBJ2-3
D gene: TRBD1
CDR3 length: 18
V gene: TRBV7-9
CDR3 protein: CASSSRGDRGFWTDTQYF
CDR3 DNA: TGTGCCAGCAGCTCCCGAGGGGACAGGGGGTTTTGGACAGATACGCAGTATTTT

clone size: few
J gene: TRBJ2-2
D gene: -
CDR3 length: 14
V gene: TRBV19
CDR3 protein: CASSPAGVTGELFF
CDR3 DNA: TGTGCCAGTAGTCCGGCGGGCGTAACCGGGGAGCTGTTTTTT

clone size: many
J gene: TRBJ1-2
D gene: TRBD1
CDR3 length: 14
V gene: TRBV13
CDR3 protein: CASRARGLYYGYTF
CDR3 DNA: TGTGCCAGCAGGGCCAGGGGGCTGTACTATGGCTACACCTTC

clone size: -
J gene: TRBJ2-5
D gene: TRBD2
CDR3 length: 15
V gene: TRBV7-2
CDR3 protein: CASVRTSGRGETQYF
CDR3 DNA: TGTGCCAGCGTTCGGACTAGCGGGAGGGGTGAGACCCAGTACTTC

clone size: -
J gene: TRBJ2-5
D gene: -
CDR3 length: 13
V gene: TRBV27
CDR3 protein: CASRPSGPETQYF
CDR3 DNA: TGTGCCAGCAGACCTTCGGGGCCGGAGACCCAGTACTTC

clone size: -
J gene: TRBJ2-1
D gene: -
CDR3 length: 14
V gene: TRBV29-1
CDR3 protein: CSVTRGVSYNEQFF
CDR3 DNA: TGCAGCGTAACTAGGGGAGTCTCCTACAATGAGCAGTTCTTC

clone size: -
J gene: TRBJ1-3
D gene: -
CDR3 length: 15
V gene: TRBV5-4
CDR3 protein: CASSLDSNSGNTIYF
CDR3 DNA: TGTGCCAGCAGCTTGGATTCCAACTCTGGAAACACCATATATTTT

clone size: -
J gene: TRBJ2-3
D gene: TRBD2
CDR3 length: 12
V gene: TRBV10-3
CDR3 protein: CAISVAGVAQYF
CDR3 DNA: TGTGCCATCAGTGTAGCGGGAGTGGCGCAGTATTTT

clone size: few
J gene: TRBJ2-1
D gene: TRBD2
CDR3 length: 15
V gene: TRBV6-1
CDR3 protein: CAGEPGTSGNNEQFF
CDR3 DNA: TGTGCCGGCGAGCCCGGGACTAGCGGTAACAATGAGCAGTTCTTC

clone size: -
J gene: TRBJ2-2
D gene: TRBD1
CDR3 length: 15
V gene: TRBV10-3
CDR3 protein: CAIGWGQLNTGELFF
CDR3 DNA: TGTGCCATTGGTTGGGGACAGCTGAACACCGGGGAGCTGTTTTTT

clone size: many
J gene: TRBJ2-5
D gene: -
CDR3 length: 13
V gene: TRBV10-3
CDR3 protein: CAIRTLVGETQYF
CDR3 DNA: TGTGCCATCAGGACCCTTGTGGGGGAGACCCAGTACTTC

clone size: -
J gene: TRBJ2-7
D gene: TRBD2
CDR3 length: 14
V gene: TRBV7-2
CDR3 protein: CASSLGATSGTPYF
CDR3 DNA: TGTGCCAGCAGCTTAGGAGCCACTAGCGGGACCCCCTACTTC

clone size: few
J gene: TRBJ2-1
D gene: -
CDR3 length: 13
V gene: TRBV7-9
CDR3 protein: CASSIRTYNEQFF
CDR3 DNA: TGTGCCAGCAGCATACGGACCTACAATGAGCAGTTCTTC

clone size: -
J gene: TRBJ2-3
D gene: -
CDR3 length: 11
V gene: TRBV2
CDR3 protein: CASSIWDTQYF
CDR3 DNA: TGTGCCAGCTCGATATGGGATACGCAGTATTTT

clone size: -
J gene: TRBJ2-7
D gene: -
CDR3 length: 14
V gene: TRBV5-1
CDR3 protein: CASSLVQSPYEQYF
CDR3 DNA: TGCGCCAGCAGCTTGGTGCAGAGCCCCTACGAGCAGTACTTC